The clone carrying this TCR beta chain came up many times. Antigen: not known. The entry originates in a study of T cell repertoires in cytomegalovirus infection. Study as a whole: Alongside well-studied HLA-B-restricted CMV epitopes, recently identified HLA-C-restricted CMV epitopes were also used. An indication of both CMV infection and matching HLA type came from public TCR beta signatures. Study results and caveats: In two of eight donors, the top clonotype was HLA-C-restricted CMV-specific.

The CDR3 totals 13 residues. Trimming left V 5 bases short and J 7 bases short, with 15 bases between. Germline CDR1 LNHDA, CDR2 SQIVND (reference sequence). TCRdb itself ran the reads through MiXCR, one entry per CDR3 protein. There are roughly 800,000 distinct CDR3 sequences in the sample; 25% to 35% occur only once, and roughly 13% lies in the top ten. This TCR derives from a human donor in good health (CMV status not recorded). Some clones in this sample may be carry-over from other donors' samples. Sequencing was performed on cultured CD8+ T cells from PBMCs, taken from culture after CMV antigen stimulation. The rearrangement joins TRBV19 to TRBJ2-7; D assignment may be TRBD1 or TRBD2 (5 bases each). The CDR3 nucleotides are TGTGCCAGTAGTTCAGACAGCTGGACTGAGCAGTACTTC. Residues: CASSSDSWTEQYF.